This TCR beta chain was captured by sequencing in a study of cytotoxic CD8 clonotypes in ibrutinib-treated CLL. Study as a whole: After a median of around 68 months, roughly 15 patients stayed remitted and approximately twelve progressed; responses had been partial in 24 and complete in 2.

Genomic DNA in a quantity of around 2 micrograms was derived from cryopreserved PBMCs for TCR beta libraries. Deep sequencing aimed at 1 in 200,000 to 1 in 1 million T cells' resolution. This table comes from immunoSEQ multiplex PCR, and its TCRdb copy is limited to in-frame clones, with some not included. Counted here are about 68,000 clones, 70% to 90% occurring once; the ten biggest clones make up roughly 8%. The sequencing used PBMCs, collected at disease progression, from a patient treated with ibrutinib. The clonotype comes from a human donor with chronic lymphocytic leukemia.

The CDR3 loop is CSAQPGPQYF. The CDR3 nucleotides read TGCAGTGCTCAACCGGGCCCCCAGTACTTC. The V gene is TRBV20-1, the J gene TRBJ2-5; unclear D gene. This CDR3 comprises 10 residues. V gave up 5 bases and J gave up 9 bases, with 10 bases separating them. CDR1 is DFQATT and CDR2 is SNEGSKA in the germline V gene (reference sequence).